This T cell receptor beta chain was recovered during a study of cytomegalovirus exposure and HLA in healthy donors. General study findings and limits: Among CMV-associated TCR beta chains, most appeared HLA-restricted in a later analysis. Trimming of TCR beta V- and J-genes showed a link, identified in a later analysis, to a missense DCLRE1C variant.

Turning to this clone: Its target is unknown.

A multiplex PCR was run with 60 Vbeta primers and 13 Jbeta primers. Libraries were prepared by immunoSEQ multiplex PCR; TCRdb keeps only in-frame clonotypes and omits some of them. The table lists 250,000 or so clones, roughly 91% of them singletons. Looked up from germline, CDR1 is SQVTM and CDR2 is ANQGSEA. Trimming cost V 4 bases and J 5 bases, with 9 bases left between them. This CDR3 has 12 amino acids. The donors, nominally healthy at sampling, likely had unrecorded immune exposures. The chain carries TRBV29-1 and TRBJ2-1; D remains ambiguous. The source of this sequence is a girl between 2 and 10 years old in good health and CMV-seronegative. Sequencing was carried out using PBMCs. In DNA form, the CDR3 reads TGCAGCGTTGTCCCCCGGGACAATGAGCAGTTCTTC. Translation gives CSVVPRDNEQFF.